The present TCR beta chain was sequenced within a study of blood T cell repertoires in COVID-19. Study information: The United States, Italy and Spain supplied acute and convalescent COVID-19 samples.

This clone was recorded once. Original processing methods: Reference gene primer amplification in the assay estimated nucleated cell counts. Sequenced by immunoSEQ multiplex PCR; TCRdb stores in-frame clones only, minus some. Clone size and V and J calls were adopted from that table, with D and trimming inferred from the DNA. The sample holds 30,000 to 50,000 clones, 85% seen once. The germline V gene has CDR1 MNHEY and CDR2 SVGEGT. The CDR3 loop spans 17 amino acids. The V segment lost 8 bases and the J segment 5 bases; nucleotides outside the gene matches: 15. The chain couples TRBV6-2 or TRBV6-3 to TRBJ2-3, with 11 bases identical to TRBD2. The receptor was isolated from a man aged 55 to 69 with acute or convalescent COVID-19. Sequenced input: peripheral blood. DNA of the CDR3: TGTGCCAGCGGCCCCCTGGGTAGCGGGGGGGTCAGAGATACGCAGTATTTT. Translated, it gives CASGPLGSGGVRDTQYF.